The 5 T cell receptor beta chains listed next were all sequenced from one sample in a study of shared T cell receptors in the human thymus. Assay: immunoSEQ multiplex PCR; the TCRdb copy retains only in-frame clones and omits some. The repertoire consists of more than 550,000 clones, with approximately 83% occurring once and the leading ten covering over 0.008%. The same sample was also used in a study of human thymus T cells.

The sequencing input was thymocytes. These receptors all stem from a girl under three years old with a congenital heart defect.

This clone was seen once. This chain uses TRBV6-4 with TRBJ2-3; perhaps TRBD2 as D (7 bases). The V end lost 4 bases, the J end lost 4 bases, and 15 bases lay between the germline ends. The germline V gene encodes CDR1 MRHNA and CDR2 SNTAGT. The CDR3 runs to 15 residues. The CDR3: CASSAEGGPPDTQYF. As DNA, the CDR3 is TGTGCCAGCAGTGCTGAGGGGGGGCCGCCAGATACGCAGTATTTT.

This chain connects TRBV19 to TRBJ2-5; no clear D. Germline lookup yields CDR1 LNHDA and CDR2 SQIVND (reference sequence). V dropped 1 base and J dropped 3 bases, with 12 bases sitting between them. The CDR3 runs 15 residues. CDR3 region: CASSIGCGPEETQYF. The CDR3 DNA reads TGTGCCAGTAGTATAGGGTGCGGTCCGGAAGAGACCCAGTACTTC.

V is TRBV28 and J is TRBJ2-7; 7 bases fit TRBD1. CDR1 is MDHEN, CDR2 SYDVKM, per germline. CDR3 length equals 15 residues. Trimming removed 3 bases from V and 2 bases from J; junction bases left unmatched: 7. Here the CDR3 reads CASSFGDRETYEQYF. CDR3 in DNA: TGTGCCAGCAGTTTTGGCGACAGGGAGACCTACGAGCAGTACTTC.

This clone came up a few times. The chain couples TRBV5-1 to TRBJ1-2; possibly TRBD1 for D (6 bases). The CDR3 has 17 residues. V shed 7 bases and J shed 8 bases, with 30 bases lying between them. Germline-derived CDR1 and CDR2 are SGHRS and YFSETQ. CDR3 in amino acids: CASSRRGRGTGSEGYTF. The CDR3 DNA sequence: TGCGCCAGCTCCCGCCGGGGCAGGGGAACTGGGTCCGAGGGCTACACCTTC.

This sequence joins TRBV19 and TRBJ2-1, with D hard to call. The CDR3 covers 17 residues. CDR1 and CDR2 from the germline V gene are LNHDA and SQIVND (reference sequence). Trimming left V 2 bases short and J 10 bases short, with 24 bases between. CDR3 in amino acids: CASSITPLTEYNEEQFF. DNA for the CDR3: TGTGCCAGTAGTATAACCCCCCTTACGGAGTATAATGAGGAGCAGTTCTTC.